This T cell receptor (beta chain) came from a study of shared clonotypes between healthy human individuals. This clone was found once. Repertoires were generated with immunoSEQ multiplex PCR, while TCRdb's copy carries only in-frame clones and drops some. The profile shows 2 million to 2.5 million clones, 80% to 95% of them singletons. Trimming took off 7 bases at V and 3 bases at J, with 17 bases between the two ends. Germline lookup yields CDR1 SNHLY and CDR2 FYNNEI. CDR3 length: 15 residues. This chain joins TRBV2 and TRBJ2-3; no reliable D call. This TCR came from a man aged 18-30 years in good health. Some clones in this sample may be carry-over from other donors' samples. Material: naive CD4+ T cells from PBMCs. Described subset: CD45RA+ positively selected. The CDR3 DNA follows: TGTGCCAGCACGCGCTGGCAGGAAGGGACAGATACGCAGTATTTT. Protein: CASTRWQEGTDTQYF.